This TCR beta chain was profiled in a study of vaccination and CD4 T cells after COVID-19. V dropped 0 bases and J dropped 1; count of bases not matched to a gene: 4. This CDR3 contains 16 residues. Per the germline V gene, CDR1 is GTSNPN and CDR2 is SVGIG (reference sequence). Indicated treatment: approximately 10-day PBMC culture with coronavirus spike peptide pools or control peptides (ViraFEST assay). At the Johns Hopkins FTIC core, DNA taken from cultured CD4+ T cells was sequenced by way of the Oncomine TCR Beta short-read assay. MiXCR was run by TCRdb on the PCR reads, yielding one entry per CDR3 protein. This sample carries thousands of distinct CDR3 sequences, under 40% of them seen once, and the ten largest clones take roughly 33%. In regard to this clonotype: Antigen unknown.

The sample consisted of CD4+ T cells from blood, cultured in vitro. The receptor comes from a human donor who had recovered from COVID-19. The chain links TRBV30 to TRBJ2-2; TRBD2 matches at 8 bases. This chain's CDR3 is CAWSVKRGGNTGELFF. The CDR3 nucleotides read TGTGCCTGGAGTGTTAAACGGGGGGGGAACACCGGGGAGCTGTTTTTT.